This TCR beta chain was observed in a study of CD8 T cells in Susac syndrome. The CDR3 runs 12 residues. Germline assignment: CDR1 SQVTM and CDR2 ANQGSEA. Trimming removed 3 bases from V and 6 bases from J, with 12 bases in between. RNA in amounts of roughly 0.5 to 1 ug was reverse transcribed with random hexamers. TCRdb fed the immunoSEQ multiplex PCR reads into MiXCR, producing one record per CDR3 protein. The table has some 100,000 distinct CDR3 sequences, 95% seen once. The receptor comes from a human donor with Susac syndrome. The J gene is TRBJ2-7, the V gene TRBV29-1; a weak D match, TRBD2 (5 bases). The sequenced material came from CD8+ T cells from PBMCs. CDR3 region: CSVDEGPGEQYF. The CDR3 bases are TGCAGCGTTGATGAGGGTCCAGGCGAGCAGTACTTC.